This T cell receptor beta chain was sequenced in a study of T-cell reconstitution after alpha-beta-depleted transplantation in children. CDR1 and CDR2 from the germline V gene are LGHDT and YNNKEL (reference sequence). The CDR3 has 16 amino acids. V was trimmed by 0 bases and J by 1 base, leaving 10 bases between them. For TCRbeta, the library was prepared with unique molecular identifiers. TCRdb used MiXCR to reprocess the PCR reads, holding one entry per CDR3 protein. Here the sample spans a few hundred thousand distinct CDR3 sequences, roughly 7.1% being singletons. This clonotype turned up a few times. Its antigen is not known. General observations from the study: T cells produced anew were the main source of T-cell counts and diversity one year after transplant.

The source material was PBMCs, sampled before TCRalphabeta/CD19-depleted stem cell transplant. The rearrangement links TRBV3-1 to TRBJ1-5; D might be TRBD1 (5 bases). The receptor comes from a boy aged 2 to 9 with acute lymphoblastic leukemia, due to receive a stem cell transplant. The CDR3 here is CASSQDTGTSNQPQHF. As DNA, the CDR3 is TGTGCCAGCAGCCAAGATACAGGAACGAGCAATCAGCCCCAGCATTTT.